One sample yielded the 11 T cell receptor beta chains listed below, sequenced in a study of shared clonotypes between healthy human individuals. Profiling relied on immunoSEQ multiplex PCR, and the TCRdb table lists in-frame clones only, not all of them. The sample has some 900,000 clones, over 75% seen once. Sequencing input: memory CD4+ T cells sorted from blood. Stated subset: CD45RA-negative fraction. The origin of the receptors is a man in his late teens or twenties in good health.

The chain has TRBV11-1 and TRBJ1-1; no definite D call. This CDR3 comprises 13 residues. V was cut by 5 bases and J by 2 bases, with 9 bases left in between. Germline-derived CDR1 and CDR2 are SGHAT and FQDESV (reference sequence). The chain's CDR3 is CASSPNQNTEAFF. In DNA form, the CDR3 reads TGTGCCAGCAGCCCCAACCAAAACACTGAAGCTTTCTTT.

V is TRBV7-9 and J is TRBJ2-3; TRBD1 matches at 10 bases. The ends lost 5 bases at V and 2 bases at J; junction bases unmatched: 7. The CDR3 contains 16 residues. CDR1 and CDR2 from the germline V gene are SEHNR and FQNEAQ (reference sequence). The CDR3 is CASSREGQGNTDTQYF. The CDR3 DNA reads as TGTGCCAGCAGCCGTGAGGGACAGGGGAACACAGATACGCAGTATTTT. Full variable domain (missing parts from reference TRBV7-9 and TRBJ2-3): DTGVSQNPRHKITKRGQNVTFRCDPISEHNRLYWYRQTLGQGPEFLTYFQNEAQLEKSRLLSDRFSAERPKGSFSTLEIQRTEQGDSAMYLCASSREGQGNTDTQYFGPGTRLTVL.

This clone was detected a few times. V and J are TRBV5-1 and TRBJ2-2; D perhaps matches TRBD2 (5 bases). V gave up 2 bases and J gave up 4 bases, with 12 bases separating them. Germline CDR1 SGHRS, CDR2 YFSETQ. The CDR3 covers 15 residues. The CDR3 region is CASSLQLGITGELFF. The CDR3 bases are TGCGCCAGCAGCTTACAACTAGGGATCACCGGGGAGCTGTTTTTT. The full variable domain, rest sourced from reference TRBV5-1 and TRBJ2-2, is KAGVTQTPRYLIKTRGQQVTLSCSPISGHRSVSWYQQTPGQGLQFLFEYFSETQRNKGNFPGRFSGRQFSNSRSEMNVSTLELGDSALYLCASSLQLGITGELFFGEGSRLTVL.

J is TRBJ2-2 and V is TRBV18; perhaps D is TRBD1 or TRBD2 (5 bases each). Between the trimmed V and J ends, which lost 6 bases and 0 bases, there was a span of 11 bases. The CDR3 runs 15 residues. The germline V gene has CDR1 KGHSH and CDR2 LQKENI. CDR3 sequence: CASSSGASNTGELFF. The CDR3 DNA reads TGTGCCAGCTCTTCCGGGGCCTCGAACACCGGGGAGCTGTTTTTT.

The rearrangement links TRBV18 to TRBJ2-1; TRBD2 agrees at 8 bases. Looked up from germline, CDR1 is KGHSH and CDR2 is LQKENI. The CDR3 totals 18 residues. V was clipped by 2 bases and J by 5 bases; unmatched bases: 14. CDR3 in DNA: TGTGCCAGCTCACCAGAGATGGCGGGGGGCCCGGGGGACAATGAGCAGTTCTTC. This encodes CASSPEMAGGPGDNEQFF.

Turning to this clone: This sample also contains other DNA sequences that code for the same CDR3. The chain combines TRBV29-1 with TRBJ1-2; D perhaps matches TRBD1 (6 bases). The CDR3 totals 12 residues. Germline assignment: CDR1 SQVTM and CDR2 ANQGSEA. The CDR3 nucleotides are TGCAGTGGGGGCGCAGCTAACTATGGCTACACCTTC. Its translation: CSGGAANYGYTF.

The chain has TRBV9 and TRBJ2-5; TRBD2 might be the D (8 bases). This CDR3 is 17 amino acids long. Germline V gene sequence: CDR1 SGDLS, CDR2 YYNGEE. Trimming pared 0 bases from V and 5 bases from J, leaving 20 bases between. In DNA, the CDR3 is TGTGCCAGCAGCGTAGAGGGGGCGGGAGGAAGGTCGGAGACCCAGTACTTC. Translated, it gives CASSVEGAGGRSETQYF.

The rearrangement joins TRBV2 to TRBJ1-1; D unresolved. The V gene lost 7 bases and the J gene lost 3 bases, with 15 bases spanning the gap. The germline V gene encodes CDR1 SNHLY and CDR2 FYNNEI. There are 14 residues in the CDR3. CDR3 sequence reads: CASKLGLRDTEAFF. The CDR3 region has the DNA TGTGCCAGCAAGTTAGGCCTAAGGGACACTGAAGCTTTCTTT.

The chain carries TRBV5-4 and TRBJ2-7, with 9 nucleotides matching TRBD2. This CDR3 spans 16 amino acids. CDR1 is SGHNT, CDR2 YYREEE, per germline (reference sequence). J was trimmed by 4 bases and V by 10 bases; bases with no gene match: 18. The CDR3 is CASGVAGAAAAYEQYF. CDR3 DNA: TGTGCCTCCGGGGTAGCGGGAGCCGCCGCGGCTTACGAGCAGTACTTC.

This chain uses TRBV9 with TRBJ2-5; 7 bases agree with TRBD2. Germline V gene sequence: CDR1 SGDLS, CDR2 YYNGEE. V was pared by 9 bases and J by 3 bases, with 8 bases of the junction left unmatched. The CDR3 sequence is 13 residues long. This chain's CDR3 is CATARGSKETQYF. The CDR3 coding sequence is TGTGCCACAGCACGCGGGAGTAAAGAGACCCAGTACTTC.

This chain links TRBV6-5 with TRBJ1-5; D not certain. The V end lost 6 bases, the J end lost 4 bases, and 10 bases lay between the germline ends. Germline V gives CDR1 MNHEY, CDR2 SVGAGI. The CDR3 totals 13 residues. The CDR3 bases are TGTGCCAGCAGAGACGGACTAAATCAGCCCCAGCATTTT. Its protein product is CASRDGLNQPQHF.